These T cell receptor beta chains were read from a single sample in a study of blood T cell repertoires in COVID-19. The repertoire was sequenced with immunoSEQ multiplex PCR; TCRdb's copy has only in-frame clones and lacks some. The table shows some 99,000 clones, with around 89% occurring only once. The sequenced sample consisted of peripheral blood. These receptors all stem from a human donor in a cohort sampled during active COVID-19. The CDR3 runs from the conserved cysteine through the conserved F or W. A D gene is named only where the DNA matches it firmly. Size values are once, few and many counts, or a class for expanded clones, and some rows have none.

TRBJ2-3,TRBV6-5,-,-,TGTGCAAGCAGGGGGGCGGGAGAGGCAGATACGCAGTATTTT,CASRGAGEADTQYF
TRBJ1-4,TRBV9,-,-,TGTGCCAGCAGCGGAGGACAGTCAACAACTAATGAAAAACTGTTTTTT,CASSGGQSTTNEKLFF
TRBJ1-5,TRBV28,-,TRBD1,TGTGCCAGCAGGCCAAGACAGGGTAGCAATCAGCCCCAGCATTTT,CASRPRQGSNQPQHF
TRBJ1-5,TRBV6-5,-,TRBD1,TGTGCCAGCAAGACAGGGATCTCCCAGCCCCAGCATTTT,CASKTGISQPQHF
TRBJ2-7,TRBV6-1,-,TRBD2,TGTGCCAGCAGTGATCTCAATCTAGCGGGGGGCGCCTACGAGCAGTACTTC,CASSDLNLAGGAYEQYF
TRBJ1-1,TRBV24-1,-,TRBD1,TGTGCCACCAGTGACCGGGACAGGGAAACCATGAACACTGAAGCTTTCTTT,CATSDRDRETMNTEAFF
TRBJ2-1,TRBV7-9,-,TRBD1,TGTGCCAGCAGCCGTACCGGGACAGGGAGAAACAATGAGCAGTTCTTC,CASSRTGTGRNNEQFF
TRBJ2-3,TRBV7-2,-,TRBD2,TGTGCCAGCAGCCTGGGACTAGCTTACACAGATACGCAGTATTTT,CASSLGLAYTDTQYF
TRBJ2-2,TRBV5-6,-,TRBD2,TGTGCCAGCAGCTTTACGGGACTAGCGGGGGGAAACACCGGGGAGCTGTTTTTT,CASSFTGLAGGNTGELFF
TRBJ2-7,TRBV3-1/TRBV3-2,-,TRBD2,TGTGCCAGCAGCCAAGACCCCGGGAGGGCCCTATCCTACGAGCAGTACTTC,CASSQDPGRALSYEQYF
TRBJ1-2,TRBV5-5,-,TRBD1,TGTGCCAGCAGCTTTACAGGGGCTGGGGGCTACACCTTC,CASSFTGAGGYTF
TRBJ2-5,TRBV29-1,-,-,TGCAGCGGAGAACTGGAGACCCAGTACTTC,CSGELETQYF
TRBJ1-2,TRBV5-4,-,-,TGTGCCAGCAGCCCATTGGACGGGAGGAAGGATGGCTACACCTTC,CASSPLDGRKDGYTF
TRBJ2-2,TRBV19,-,-,TGTGCCAGTAGTATTCAAACAGGGCAGACCGGGGAGCTGTTTTTT,CASSIQTGQTGELFF
TRBJ2-1,TRBV18,-,-,TGTGCCAGCTCACCACCGGAGGCACAGGGCCTTTGGGATGAGCAGTTCTTC,CASSPPEAQGLWDEQFF
TRBJ1-5,TRBV7-6,few,-,TGTGCCAGCAGCGAACTTAATCAGCCCCAGCATTTT,CASSELNQPQHF
TRBJ1-1,TRBV5-1,-,-,TGCGCCAGCAGCTTGGACGGACAGCCGAACACTGAAGCTTTCTTT,CASSLDGQPNTEAFF
TRBJ1-5,TRBV19,-,TRBD1,TGTGCCAGTAGTATAAATCGGGGACAGGGGGTCGGGCCCCAGCATTTT,CASSINRGQGVGPQHF
TRBJ2-5,TRBV5-1,-,-,TGCGCCAGCAGCTGGGGGGACGGCACAGAGACCCAGTACTTC,CASSWGDGTETQYF
TRBJ2-5,TRBV5-4,-,-,TGTGCCAGCAGCCAATTAACCGCAGGCCCCTCTGTCCGAGAGACCCAGTACTTC,CASSQLTAGPSVRETQYF
TRBJ2-5,TRBV20-1,-,-,TGCAGTGCTAGTTCCGAGGTCCAAGAGACCCAGTACTTC,CSASSEVQETQYF
TRBJ1-3,TRBV7-2,once,TRBD1,TGTGCCAGCAGCTTAAGTGCAGGGGGCGCGGGTGGAAACACCATATATTTT,CASSLSAGGAGGNTIYF
TRBJ2-3,TRBV28,-,TRBD2,TGTGCCAGCAGTTTGGGCCTAGCGGGAGGCCTACAGTCGACAGATACGCAGTATTTT,CASSLGLAGGLQSTDTQYF
TRBJ2-7,TRBV4-3,few,TRBD2,TGCGCCAGCAGCCAAGAGCGGCTAGCGGGGTACGAGCAGTACTTC,CASSQERLAGYEQYF
TRBJ2-3,TRBV7-8,few,-,TGTGCCAGCAGTCAACGACACGCTAGCACAGATACGCAGTATTTT,CASSQRHASTDTQYF
TRBJ2-5,TRBV10-3,-,TRBD2,TGTGCCACCAATCGCGGGGGGCGGGAAGAGACCCAGTACTTC,CATNRGGREETQYF
TRBJ1-6,TRBV3-1/TRBV3-2,-,TRBD1,TGTGCCAGCAGCCGAGGACAGGGCAGATCACCCCTCCACTTT,CASSRGQGRSPLHF
TRBJ1-2,TRBV3-1/TRBV3-2,-,-,TGTGCCAGCAGCCTTTCTGGGGGGAACTATGGCTACACCTTC,CASSLSGGNYGYTF
TRBJ2-1,TRBV7-3,-,TRBD2,TGTGCCAGCAGCTTAGGGTGGCGGGAGGTTGGCGATGAGCAGTTCTTC,CASSLGWREVGDEQFF
TRBJ2-1,TRBV7-4,-,-,TGTGCCAGCAGCTCCCCTGGGGCGGAACAAGACAATGAGCAGTTCTTC,CASSSPGAEQDNEQFF
TRBJ1-1,TRBV19,few,-,TGTGCCAGTAGTGCGTACTCAAACACTGAAGCTTTCTTT,CASSAYSNTEAFF
TRBJ2-1,TRBV5-8,-,-,TGTGCCAGCAGCTTGGCCACAGCGGCTCCTGTGCAGTTCTTC,CASSLATAAPVQFF
TRBJ2-5,TRBV27,-,-,TGTGCCAGCAGTTTAGGAGGGGGGGCAGGAGAGACCCAGTACTTC,CASSLGGGAGETQYF
TRBJ2-2,TRBV5-6,-,TRBD1,TGTGCCAGCAGCGAAGAGACAGGGGTGACCGGGGAGCTGTTTTTT,CASSEETGVTGELFF
TRBJ2-7,TRBV28,-,-,TGTGCCAGCAGCAGGACCTACGAGCAGTACTTC,CASSRTYEQYF
TRBJ2-5,TRBV5-1,-,TRBD2,TGCGCCAGCAGTAGAAGCGGGGGGCTTCAAGAGACCCAGTACTTC,CASSRSGGLQETQYF
TRBJ1-2,TRBV9,-,-,TGTGCCAGCAGAAGGACGGGGGGCTACACCTTC,CASRRTGGYTF
TRBJ2-7,TRBV7-2,-,-,TGTGCCAGCAGCTTAGGCGGGCGACAGGCGCTCTACGAGCAGTACTTC,CASSLGGRQALYEQYF
TRBJ1-5,TRBV21-1,-,-,TGTGCCAGCAGCCGGCTCGACAGGGGCAATCAGCCCCAGCATTTT,CASSRLDRGNQPQHF
TRBJ2-7,TRBV5-8,-,TRBD2,TGTGCCAGCAGCACCGGGACTAGGGTTCGCGAGCAGTACTTC,CASSTGTRVREQYF
TRBJ2-7,TRBV6-2/TRBV6-3,-,TRBD1,TGTGCCAGCAGTCGCCACGGGACAGGGGTGAACGAGCAGTACTTC,CASSRHGTGVNEQYF
TRBJ1-3,TRBV12-3/TRBV12-4,-,TRBD1,TGTGCCAGCAGTTCGACAGGGGGAAACACCATATATTTT,CASSSTGGNTIYF
TRBJ1-3,TRBV19,-,-,TGTGCCAGTAGTATTGCGGTAGGAAACACCATATATTTT,CASSIAVGNTIYF
TRBJ1-2,TRBV7-6,once,TRBD1,TGTGCCAGCAGCAAAGACAGGGGGGACTTCTATGGCTACACCTTC,CASSKDRGDFYGYTF
TRBJ2-2,TRBV11-3,-,TRBD2,TGTGCCAGCAGCGGGAGACTAGCGGGAGGTTTCGGAGAGCTGTTTTTT,CASSGRLAGGFGELFF
TRBJ1-6,TRBV6-5,-,TRBD1,TGTGCCAGCAGTTCCCCCGGGACAGGGATGGGACTCCTCCACTTT,CASSSPGTGMGLLHF
TRBJ2-7,TRBV5-5,-,-,TGTGCCAGCAGCGACCCCGGGGGCTCCTACGAGCAGTACTTC,CASSDPGGSYEQYF
TRBJ2-1,TRBV3-1/TRBV3-2,-,TRBD2,TGTGCCAGCAGCTCGCTAGCGGGAAGACACAATGAGCAGTTCTTC,CASSSLAGRHNEQFF
TRBJ1-1,TRBV5-1,-,TRBD1,TGCGCCAGCAGGCAGGGGGTGAACACTGAAGCTTTCTTT,CASRQGVNTEAFF
TRBJ1-2,TRBV7-9,-,TRBD1,TGTGCCAGCAGCTTAAACCAGGGGGGCGCCTCCGGCTACACCTTC,CASSLNQGGASGYTF
TRBJ1-1,TRBV6-5,-,TRBD1,TGTGCCAGCAGGCCTAGACAGGGCTGGGGGGCTGAAGCTTTCTTT,CASRPRQGWGAEAFF
TRBJ2-1,TRBV7-2,-,TRBD2,TGTGCCAGCAGCTTATCGGGACTAGCGGGGGGGCCAGGGCAGTTCTTC,CASSLSGLAGGPGQFF
TRBJ2-2,TRBV27,-,TRBD1,TGTGCCAGCAGTCCCCCGAGACAGGGCCGGACCGGGGAGCTGTTTTTT,CASSPPRQGRTGELFF
TRBJ2-7,TRBV6-4,once,TRBD1,TGTGCCAGCAGAGGTACCCGGGACAGGTCTCAAGACGAGCAGTACTTC,CASRGTRDRSQDEQYF
TRBJ2-1,TRBV9,few,-,TGTGCCAGCAGCGTAGACCGGGGTGGCCATGGGCAGTTCTTC,CASSVDRGGHGQFF